Below are 9 T cell receptor beta chains sequenced from a single sample in a study of OX40 agonist ivuxolimab in advanced cancers. Libraries were prepared by immunoSEQ multiplex PCR; TCRdb keeps only in-frame clonotypes and omits some of them. The sample has nearly 90,000 clones; about 87% are singletons. The sample here was CD4+ or CD8+ T cells sorted from blood, taken in a trial of the OX40 agonist ivuxolimab. The source is an adult with an advanced solid tumor such as melanoma, head and neck, liver or kidney cancer.

CDR3 loop: CASSLLAGTPEWNEQFF. The CDR3 DNA reads TGTGCCAGCAGTTTGCTAGCGGGAACCCCAGAGTGGAATGAGCAGTTCTTC. The chain employs TRBV27 and TRBJ2-1; the match to TRBD2 covers 9 bases. CDR3 length: 17 residues. Germline CDR1 MNHEY, CDR2 SMNVEV (reference sequence). The V gene end was trimmed by 3 bases and the J gene end by 7 bases; junction bases not matched to a gene: 13.

The chain carries TRBV7-2 and TRBJ1-5; D gene uncertain. The CDR3 extends over 12 amino acids. Per germline, CDR1 SGHTA and CDR2 FQGNSA. Trimming stripped 3 bases from V and 3 bases from J, with 3 bases between. The CDR3 coding sequence is TGTGCCAGCAGCTTGAACAATCAGCCCCAGCATTTT. It translates to CASSLNNQPQHF.

This chain links TRBV21-1 with TRBJ1-1. TRBV21-1 is flagged as a pseudogene. CDR3 length: 10 residues. DNA of the CDR3: TGTCCCTTCATGAACACTGAAGCTTTCTTT. Encoded protein: CPFMNTEAFF.

The chain employs TRBV11-3 and TRBJ2-5; D unclear. Per the germline V gene, CDR1 is SGHNT and CDR2 is YENEEA. This CDR3 is built from 12 residues. V lost 0 bases and J lost 5, with 4 bases in between. DNA for the CDR3: TGTGCCAGCAGCTTAGAGCCGGAGACCCAGTACTTC. It specifies CASSLEPETQYF. The full variable domain, with the rest looked up from reference TRBV11-3 and TRBJ2-5, is EAGVVQSPRYKIIEKKQPVAFWCNPISGHNTLYWYLQNLGQGPELLIRYENEEAVDDSQLPKDRFSAERLKGVDSTLKIQPAELGDSAVYLCASSLEPETQYFGPGTRLLVL.

The rearrangement joins TRBV5-1 to TRBJ2-5; D gene unclear. Germline lookup yields CDR1 SGHRS and CDR2 YFSETQ. With 1 base removed from V and 5 bases from J, the gap between germline ends came to 6 bases. The CDR3 contains 12 residues. The CDR3: CASSLIRETQYF. CDR3 DNA sequence: TGCGCCAGCAGCTTGATCAGGGAGACCCAGTACTTC.

CDR3 in DNA: TGCGCCAGCAGTGAGTCGTGCCAGTCCTACAATGAGCAGTTCTTC. Amino acids: CASSESCQSYNEQFF. The chain carries TRBV10-1 and TRBJ2-1; D is undetermined. V was pared by 0 bases and J by 1 base, with 7 bases between. In germline, CDR1 is WNHNN, CDR2 SYGVQD (reference sequence). The CDR3 runs 15 residues.

This chain uses TRBV5-6 with TRBJ1-1, with 10 bases aligning to TRBD1. The germline V gene has CDR1 SGHDT and CDR2 YYEEEE. This CDR3 has 17 residues. The V segment lost 4 bases and the J segment 4 bases; nucleotides outside the gene matches: 13. The CDR3 sequence is CASSTPPGQGLGTEAFF. Written as DNA, the CDR3 is TGTGCCAGCAGCACTCCGCCGGGACAGGGGCTGGGCACTGAAGCTTTCTTT.

The rearrangement uses TRBV4-3 and TRBJ2-3, with 9 nucleotides matching TRBD2. This CDR3 is built from 20 residues. Trimming removed 0 bases from V and 2 bases from J; junction bases left unmatched: 15. Germline CDR1 LGHNA, CDR2 YSLEER. The CDR3 is CASSQDSPLASGTYTDTQYF. The CDR3 DNA sequence: TGCGCCAGCAGCCAAGATTCCCCCTTGGCTAGCGGGACCTACACAGATACGCAGTATTTT.

J is TRBJ2-5 and V is TRBV27; maybe TRBD1 (6 bases). The germline V gene has CDR1 MNHEY and CDR2 SMNVEV (reference sequence). The CDR3 is made up of 14 amino acids. Deletions cut 6 bases from V and 6 bases from J, with 17 bases between. The CDR3 is CASSLSRGGKTQYF. Here the CDR3 DNA reads TGTGCCAGCAGCCTTTCCAGGGGTGGAAAGACCCAGTACTTC.